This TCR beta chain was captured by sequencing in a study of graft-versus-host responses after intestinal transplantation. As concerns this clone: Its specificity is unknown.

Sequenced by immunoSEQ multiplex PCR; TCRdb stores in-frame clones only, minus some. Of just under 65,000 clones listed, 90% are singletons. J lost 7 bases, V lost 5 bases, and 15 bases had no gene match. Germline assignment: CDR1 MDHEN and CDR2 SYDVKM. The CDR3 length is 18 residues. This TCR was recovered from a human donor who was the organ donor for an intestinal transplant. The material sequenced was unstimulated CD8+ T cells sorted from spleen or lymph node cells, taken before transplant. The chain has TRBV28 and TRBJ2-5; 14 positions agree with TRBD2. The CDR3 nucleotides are TGTGCCAGCAGTGGACTAGCGGGAGGCCAGCGCCGTCCTTGGACCCAGTACTTC. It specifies CASSGLAGGQRRPWTQYF.